The source of this T cell receptor (beta chain) is a study of CD8+CD57+ T cells in acquired aplastic anemia. Study summary: Sorted CD4+ and CD8+ cells yielded DNA averaging around 3.2 ug. Whole-study findings and limits: CD8+ Simpson's diversity showed no significant patient-control difference.

Researchers used genomic DNA as the template to profile TCR beta VDJ and CDR3. TCRdb reprocessed the reads with MiXCR, giving one entry per CDR3 protein. Of 260,000 or so distinct CDR3 sequences detected, more than 45% appear once; the ten largest clones hold over 7.5%. The CDR3 spans 14 residues. V was clipped by 3 bases and J by 1 base, with 12 bases between them. Germline V gene sequence: CDR1 GTSNPN, CDR2 SVGIG (reference sequence). Patients who underwent sequencing had shown CD8+CD57+ cell expansion by flow cytometry. Turning to this clonotype: What it binds is unknown.

What was sequenced was sorted CD4+, CD8+, or CD8+CD57+ T cells (not recorded which) from PBMCs. This TCR derives from a human donor with aplastic anemia. The chain couples TRBV30 to TRBJ1-1, with D uncertain. CDR3 coding DNA: TGTGCCTGGAGCGCCGCTTGGCGGAACACTGAAGCTTTCTTT. It yields the protein CAWSAAWRNTEAFF.